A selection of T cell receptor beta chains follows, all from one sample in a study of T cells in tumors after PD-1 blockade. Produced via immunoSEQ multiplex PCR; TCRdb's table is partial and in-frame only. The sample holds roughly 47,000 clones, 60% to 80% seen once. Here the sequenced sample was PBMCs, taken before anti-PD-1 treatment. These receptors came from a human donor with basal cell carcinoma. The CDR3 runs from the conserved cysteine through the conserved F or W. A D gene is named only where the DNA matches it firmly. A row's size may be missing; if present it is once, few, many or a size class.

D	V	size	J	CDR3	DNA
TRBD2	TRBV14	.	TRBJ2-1	CASSQDDIAGRNEQFF	TGTGCCAGCAGCCAAGATGATATAGCGGGGCGCAATGAGCAGTTCTTC
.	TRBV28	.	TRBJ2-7	CASSFVDTSYEQYF	TGTGCCAGCAGTTTCGTGGACACCTCCTACGAGCAGTACTTC
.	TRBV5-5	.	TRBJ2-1	CVSSLVWRGRTPHEQFF	TGTGTCAGCAGCTTGGTATGGCGCGGCCGGACTCCTCATGAGCAGTTCTTC
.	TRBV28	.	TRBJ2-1	CASSSIRLPYNEQFF	TGTGCCAGCAGTTCCATCCGACTACCATACAATGAGCAGTTCTTC
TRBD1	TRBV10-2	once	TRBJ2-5	CASSEPGGNQETQYF	TGCGCCAGCAGTGAGCCAGGGGGCAACCAAGAGACCCAGTACTTC
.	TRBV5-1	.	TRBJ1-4	CASSLGKGGEKLFF	TGCGCCAGCAGCTTGGGAAAGGGAGGAGAAAAACTGTTTTTT
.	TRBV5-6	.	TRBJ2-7	CASSLAGASSYEQYF	TGTGCCAGCAGCTTGGCGGGGGCTAGCTCCTACGAGCAGTACTTC
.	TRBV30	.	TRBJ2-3	CAWGTDTQYF	TGTGCCTGGGGCACAGATACGCAGTATTTT
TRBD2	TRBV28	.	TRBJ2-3	CASTTSGSGDTQYF	TGTGCCAGCACCACTAGCGGGAGTGGAGATACGCAGTATTTT
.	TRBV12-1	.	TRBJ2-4	CASSTTERGGAKNIQYF	TGTGCCAGCAGCACCACCGAACGGGGGGGGGCCAAAAACATTCAGTACTTC
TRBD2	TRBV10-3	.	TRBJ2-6	CAIRRSTSGSSGANVLTF	TGTGCCATCAGAAGGTCGACTAGCGGGAGCTCTGGGGCCAACGTCCTGACTTTC
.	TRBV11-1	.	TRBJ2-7	CASSLAVSYEQYF	TGTGCCAGCAGCTTGGCCGTATCCTACGAGCAGTACTTC
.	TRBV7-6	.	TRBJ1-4	CASSAQPNNEKLFF	TGTGCCAGCAGTGCGCAACCGAACAATGAAAAACTGTTTTTT
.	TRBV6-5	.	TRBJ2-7	CASGNMATNEQYF	TGTGCCAGCGGGAACATGGCGACTAACGAGCAGTACTTC
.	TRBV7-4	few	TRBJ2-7	CASSLMGGAHYEQYF	TGTGCCAGCAGCTTAATGGGCGGGGCGCACTACGAGCAGTACTTC
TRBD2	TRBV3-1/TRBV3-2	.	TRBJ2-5	CASSLLFSGKAWETQYF	TGTGCCAGCAGCCTCTTGTTTAGCGGGAAAGCCTGGGAGACCCAGTACTTC
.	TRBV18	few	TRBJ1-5	CASSPPSVNQPQHF	TGTGCCAGCTCACCACCGTCCGTCAATCAGCCCCAGCATTTT
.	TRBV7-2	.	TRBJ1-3	CASSQGPGNTIYF	TGTGCCAGCAGCCAAGGTCCTGGAAACACCATATATTTT
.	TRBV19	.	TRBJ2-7	CASTSRELSYEQYF	TGTGCCAGTACCTCCCGGGAGTTGTCCTACGAGCAGTACTTC
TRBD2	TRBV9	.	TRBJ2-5	CASSVSGTTYQETQYF	TGTGCCAGCAGCGTCTCCGGGACTACATACCAAGAGACCCAGTACTTC